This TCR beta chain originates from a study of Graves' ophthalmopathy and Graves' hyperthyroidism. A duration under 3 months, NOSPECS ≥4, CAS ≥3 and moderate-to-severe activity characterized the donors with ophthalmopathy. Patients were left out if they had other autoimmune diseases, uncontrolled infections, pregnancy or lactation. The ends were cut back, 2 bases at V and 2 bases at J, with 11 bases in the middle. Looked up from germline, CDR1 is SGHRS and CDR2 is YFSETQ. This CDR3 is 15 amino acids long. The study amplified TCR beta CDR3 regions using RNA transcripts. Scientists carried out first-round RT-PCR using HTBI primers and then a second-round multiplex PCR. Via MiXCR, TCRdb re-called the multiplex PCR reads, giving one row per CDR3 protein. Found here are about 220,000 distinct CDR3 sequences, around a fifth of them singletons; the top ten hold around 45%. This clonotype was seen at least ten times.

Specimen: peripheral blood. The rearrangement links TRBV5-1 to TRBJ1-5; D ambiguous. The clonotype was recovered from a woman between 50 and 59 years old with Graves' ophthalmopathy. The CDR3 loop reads CASSFGFAGNQPQHF. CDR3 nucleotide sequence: TGCGCCAGCAGCTTTGGGTTTGCGGGCAATCAGCCCCAGCATTTT.